The rows below give T cell receptor beta chains drawn from one sample of a study of CD8 T cells in Susac syndrome. A single record per CDR3 protein comes from TCRdb applying MiXCR to the immunoSEQ multiplex PCR reads. The sample lists 100,000 to 150,000 distinct CDR3 sequences; over 90% were seen once. The sequencing input was CD4+ T cells from PBMCs. These receptors were obtained from a human donor in good health. Both conserved end residues are part of each CDR3. A D gene is named only where the DNA matches it firmly. For some rows the clone size is stated as once, few or many, or as a class when expanded; others skip it.

length,J,V,D,size,CDR3,DNA
13,TRBJ2-7,TRBV13,NA,NA,CASSSRSSYEQYF,TGTGCCAGCAGCTCCAGGAGCTCCTACGAGCAGTACTTC
15,TRBJ2-7,TRBV5-8,TRBD1,once,CASSLGQGLSYEQYF,TGTGCCAGCAGCTTGGGACAGGGGTTGAGCTACGAGCAGTACTTC
11,TRBJ2-5,TRBV29-1,NA,NA,CSVEDGKTQYF,TGCAGCGTTGAAGATGGGAAGACCCAGTACTTC
11,TRBJ2-1,TRBV28,NA,NA,CASREGPKLFF,TGTGCCAGCAGGGAGGGCCCGAAGTTGTTCTTC
14,TRBJ2-5,TRBV7-9,NA,NA,CASTERTGLETQYF,TGTGCCAGCACCGAAAGAACAGGGTTGGAGACCCAGTACTTC
12,TRBJ1-1,TRBV7-2,NA,NA,CASSLGETEAFF,TGTGCCAGCAGCTTAGGAGAAACTGAAGCTTTCTTT
14,TRBJ2-7,TRBV30,NA,NA,CAWSVNSIPKEQYF,TGTGCCTGGAGTGTAAACTCTATCCCTAAAGAGCAGTACTTC
14,TRBJ1-1,TRBV5-1,NA,NA,CASTLGVRGTEAFF,TGCGCCAGCACCCTCGGGGTTAGAGGGACTGAAGCTTTCTTT
18,TRBJ2-1,TRBV12-5,TRBD2,once,CASGLWRPSSGSYNEQFF,TGTGCTAGTGGTTTGTGGCGCCCCTCTAGCGGGAGTTACAATGAGCAGTTCTTC
13,TRBJ1-1,TRBV10-3,TRBD1,NA,CAIAGQGDTEAFF,TGTGCCATCGCGGGACAGGGGGACACTGAAGCTTTCTTT
16,TRBJ2-2,TRBV28,NA,NA,CASSDVDGRSTGELFF,TGTGCCAGCAGTGACGTGGACGGTAGAAGCACCGGGGAGCTGTTTTTT
13,TRBJ2-5,TRBV7-2,TRBD1,NA,CASSSQGAETQYF,TGTGCCAGCAGCTCACAGGGGGCAGAGACCCAGTACTTC
13,TRBJ2-7,TRBV12-3/TRBV12-4,TRBD2,NA,CASSPYSGGEQYF,TGTGCCAGCAGTCCCTATAGCGGGGGCGAGCAGTACTTC
11,TRBJ1-1,TRBV5-1,NA,once,CASSSDTEAFF,TGCGCCAGCAGCTCGGACACTGAAGCTTTCTTT
14,TRBJ2-1,TRBV19,NA,NA,CASRKPEGYNEQFF,TGTGCCAGTAGGAAGCCCGAGGGGTACAATGAGCAGTTCTTC
14,TRBJ2-1,TRBV5-1,TRBD1,NA,CASSPGQPYNEQFF,TGCGCCAGCAGCCCGGGACAGCCTTACAATGAGCAGTTCTTC
14,TRBJ1-5,TRBV29-1,NA,NA,CSVWGGGRFQPQHF,TGCAGCGTCTGGGGCGGGGGAAGGTTTCAGCCCCAGCATTTT
15,TRBJ1-3,TRBV15,NA,NA,CATSRDAGTGNTIYF,TGTGCCACCAGCAGAGATGCAGGGACTGGAAACACCATATATTTT
15,TRBJ1-3,TRBV7-9,TRBD1,NA,CASSQGQAGGNTIYF,TGTGCCAGCAGCCAAGGACAGGCGGGGGGAAACACCATATATTTT
13,TRBJ2-3,TRBV29-1,NA,NA,CSVRPTHTDTQYF,TGCAGCGTACGGCCCACCCACACAGATACGCAGTATTTT
13,TRBJ1-1,TRBV29-1,NA,NA,CSVVWGTGTEAFF,TGCAGCGTTGTATGGGGCACCGGGACTGAAGCTTTCTTT
11,TRBJ2-7,TRBV29-1,NA,NA,CSVGETYEQYF,TGCAGCGTTGGCGAGACCTACGAGCAGTACTTC
17,TRBJ2-2,TRBV27,NA,NA,CASSLTPPGADTGELFF,TGTGCCAGCAGTTTGACACCCCCGGGGGCCGACACCGGGGAGCTGTTTTTT
17,TRBJ2-6,TRBV21-1,NA,NA,CASRGGTGLFGANVLTF,TGTGCCAGCAGAGGCGGGACAGGTCTTTTTGGGGCCAACGTCCTGACTTTC
11,TRBJ2-1,TRBV29-1,TRBD2,NA,CSVEPLAGRFF,TGCAGCGTTGAACCCTTAGCGGGACGGTTCTTC
19,TRBJ2-4,TRBV20-1,TRBD2,once,CSAPSQTSGRPLAKNIQYF,TGCAGTGCTCCTTCTCAGACTAGCGGGAGACCTTTAGCCAAAAACATTCAGTACTTC
14,TRBJ1-1,TRBV30,NA,NA,CAWSLNFRGTEAFF,TGTGCCTGGAGTTTAAATTTTAGGGGCACTGAAGCTTTCTTT
14,TRBJ1-1,TRBV9,NA,once,CASSVGQLNTEAFF,TGTGCCAGCAGCGTAGGACAACTCAACACTGAAGCTTTCTTT
16,TRBJ2-3,TRBV6-5,TRBD2,NA,CASSSKAGGWADTQYF,TGTGCCAGCAGTTCCAAAGCGGGAGGGTGGGCAGATACGCAGTATTTT
11,TRBJ1-1,TRBV28,NA,NA,CASTSGTEAFF,TGTGCCAGCACCTCGGGGACTGAAGCTTTCTTT
15,TRBJ2-7,TRBV5-1,NA,NA,CASSPGATVLYEQYF,TGCGCCAGCAGCCCCGGGGCCACGGTCCTCTACGAGCAGTACTTC
15,TRBJ1-2,TRBV6-1,NA,once,CASSDLLGLNYGYTF,TGTGCCAGCAGTGATCTTCTCGGGCTTAACTATGGCTACACCTTC
13,TRBJ2-1,TRBV12-3/TRBV12-4,NA,once,CASSRNQYNEQFF,TGTGCCAGCAGTCGAAATCAGTACAATGAGCAGTTCTTC
16,TRBJ1-4,TRBV6-6,NA,NA,CASSYSGRGFNEKLFF,TGTGCCAGCAGTTACTCGGGTCGGGGGTTTAATGAAAAACTGTTTTTT
13,TRBJ2-7,TRBV5-1,TRBD1,NA,CASSDRVSYEQYF,TGCGCCAGCTCGGACAGGGTCTCCTACGAGCAGTACTTC
14,TRBJ1-2,TRBV28,NA,NA,CASSLVQGGYGYTF,TGTGCCAGCAGCCTCGTACAGGGCGGCTATGGCTACACCTTC
16,TRBJ2-1,TRBV3-1,NA,NA,CASSQDLGRAWDEQFF,TGTGCCAGCAGCCAAGATCTTGGACGGGCCTGGGATGAGCAGTTCTTC
18,TRBJ2-2,TRBV6-1,NA,NA,CASSVPSDRASNTGELFF,TGTGCCAGCAGTGTTCCCTCGGACAGAGCTTCGAACACCGGGGAGCTGTTTTTT
14,TRBJ2-7,TRBV12-3/TRBV12-4,TRBD1,NA,CASRPGTGGNEQYF,TGTGCCAGCAGGCCCGGGACAGGGGGCAACGAGCAGTACTTC
13,TRBJ2-1,TRBV7-9,TRBD2,NA,CASKGLAVNEQFF,TGTGCCAGCAAGGGTCTAGCGGTAAATGAGCAGTTCTTC
15,TRBJ2-5,TRBV15,NA,NA,CATSFRPGLGETQYF,TGTGCCACCAGCTTCCGACCGGGCCTGGGGGAGACCCAGTACTTC
15,TRBJ1-1,TRBV3-1,TRBD1,NA,CASSHGTGVNTEAFF,TGTGCCAGCAGCCACGGGACAGGAGTGAACACTGAAGCTTTCTTT
16,TRBJ2-1,TRBV29-1,NA,NA,CSVAQRADTPYNEQFF,TGCAGCGTTGCCCAGCGGGCGGACACCCCCTACAATGAGCAGTTCTTC
16,TRBJ2-1,TRBV6-1,NA,NA,CASSEEGQGPYNEQFF,TGTGCCAGCAGTGAAGAGGGGCAGGGGCCCTACAATGAGCAGTTCTTC
13,TRBJ1-5,TRBV29-1,NA,NA,CSVVADSNQPQHF,TGCAGCGTTGTTGCGGATAGCAATCAGCCCCAGCATTTT
15,TRBJ2-1,TRBV7-2,NA,NA,CASSLDGSSYNEQFF,TGTGCCAGCAGCTTAGACGGGAGTTCCTACAATGAGCAGTTCTTC
16,TRBJ2-5,TRBV5-6,NA,NA,CASSFGPGPPPGTQYF,TGTGCCAGCAGCTTCGGTCCAGGCCCCCCCCCAGGGACCCAGTACTTC
13,TRBJ2-3,TRBV7-2,TRBD2,NA,CASSRGLADTQYF,TGTGCCAGCAGCAGAGGACTAGCAGATACGCAGTATTTT
14,TRBJ1-2,TRBV18,NA,NA,CASSPPSSGKGYTF,TGTGCCAGCTCACCACCGTCCTCGGGGAAAGGCTACACCTTC
16,TRBJ2-7,TRBV20-1,NA,once,CSARPQGQGRYYEQYF,TGCAGTGCTAGACCCCAGGGGCAGGGACGATACTACGAGCAGTACTTC
14,TRBJ2-3,TRBV29-1,NA,NA,CSVGVRLSTDTQYF,TGCAGCGTTGGGGTGCGTCTCAGCACAGATACGCAGTATTTT
14,TRBJ2-3,TRBV7-9,NA,NA,CASSLRESFNTQYF,TGTGCCAGCAGCTTAAGAGAGTCCTTTAATACGCAGTATTTT
18,TRBJ2-3,TRBV12-3/TRBV12-4,NA,NA,CASSTRTKRLGGTDTQYF,TGTGCCAGCAGTACACGGACTAAGCGCCTAGGTGGCACAGATACGCAGTATTTT
11,TRBJ1-1,TRBV29-1,NA,NA,CSVESGTEAFF,TGCAGCGTTGAATCGGGAACTGAAGCTTTCTTT
13,TRBJ2-3,TRBV10-2,NA,NA,CASAPGPTDTQYF,TGCGCCAGCGCCCCCGGGCCCACAGATACGCAGTATTTT
13,TRBJ2-7,TRBV2,NA,NA,CACESRVFYEQYF,TGTGCCTGCGAAAGCAGAGTTTTCTACGAGCAGTACTTC